The rows below give T cell receptor beta chains drawn from one sample of a study of CD8+ T cells in alopecia areata. The protocol was immunoSEQ multiplex PCR, while the TCRdb copy is restricted to in-frame clones and leaves out a portion. The sample contains approximately 160,000 clones, around three fifths of which appear only once. This specimen consisted of CD4+ T cells sorted from blood, obtained at week 24, from a patient treated with tofacitinib. These receptors came from a human donor with alopecia areata. Both conserved end residues are part of each CDR3. Fields, in order: clone size, V gene, D gene, J gene, CDR3 DNA, CDR3 protein. The D gene is left open where the match is weak. For some rows the clone size is stated as once, few or many, or as a class when expanded; others skip it.

abundance: few; v_gene: TRBV30; d_gene: .; j_gene: TRBJ2-5; CDR3nt: TGTGCCTGGACGACCGGAGAGTTTCAAGAGACCCAGTACTTC; CDR3aa: CAWTTGEFQETQYF
abundance: .; v_gene: TRBV10-3; d_gene: .; j_gene: TRBJ2-4; CDR3nt: TGTGCCATCAGTGAGGATTTAGGGGCCAAAAACATTCAGTACTTC; CDR3aa: CAISEDLGAKNIQYF
abundance: .; v_gene: TRBV2; d_gene: .; j_gene: TRBJ1-5; CDR3nt: TGTGCCAGCAGTGACACGGGGCGCAATCAGCCCCAGCATTTT; CDR3aa: CASSDTGRNQPQHF
abundance: .; v_gene: TRBV7-3; d_gene: TRBD2; j_gene: TRBJ2-3; CDR3nt: TGTGCCAGCAGCAGCCGCGGGGGGGCTAGCACAGATACGCAGTATTTT; CDR3aa: CASSSRGGASTDTQYF
abundance: .; v_gene: TRBV7-2; d_gene: TRBD1; j_gene: TRBJ2-3; CDR3nt: TGTGCCAGCAGCGCCGCGTTGGGGACAGGGACAGATACGCAGTATTTT; CDR3aa: CASSAALGTGTDTQYF
abundance: .; v_gene: TRBV4-1; d_gene: .; j_gene: TRBJ1-1; CDR3nt: TGCGCCAGCAGCCAAGGTCCACAGGCGAACACTGAAGCTTTCTTT; CDR3aa: CASSQGPQANTEAFF
abundance: few; v_gene: TRBV6-6; d_gene: .; j_gene: TRBJ2-7; CDR3nt: TGTGCCAGCAGCTCCCGTGGGCTAAGCTCCTACGAGCAGTACTTC; CDR3aa: CASSSRGLSSYEQYF
abundance: .; v_gene: TRBV10-3; d_gene: .; j_gene: TRBJ1-1; CDR3nt: TGTGCCATCAGTGCCCAGGGTGGGAACACTGAAGCTTTCTTT; CDR3aa: CAISAQGGNTEAFF
abundance: few; v_gene: TRBV10-3; d_gene: .; j_gene: TRBJ1-1; CDR3nt: TGTGCCATCAGTGTGGCAGGGAACACTGAAGCTTTCTTT; CDR3aa: CAISVAGNTEAFF
abundance: .; v_gene: TRBV7-6; d_gene: .; j_gene: TRBJ2-1; CDR3nt: TGTGCCAGCAGCTTAGCGGGGGGGCTGGGTGAGCAGTTCTTC; CDR3aa: CASSLAGGLGEQFF
abundance: .; v_gene: TRBV2; d_gene: .; j_gene: TRBJ1-1; CDR3nt: TGTGCCAGCAGACAGCAGCTGAACACTGAAGCTTTCTTT; CDR3aa: CASRQQLNTEAFF
abundance: .; v_gene: TRBV7-2; d_gene: TRBD1; j_gene: TRBJ1-6; CDR3nt: TGTGCCAGCAGCCCCCGGTTCAGGGGGAATAATTCACCCCTCCACTTT; CDR3aa: CASSPRFRGNNSPLHF
abundance: .; v_gene: TRBV27; d_gene: .; j_gene: TRBJ2-7; CDR3nt: TGTGCCAGCAGTGGCCGGACAGCCTACGAGCAGTACTTC; CDR3aa: CASSGRTAYEQYF
abundance: .; v_gene: TRBV18; d_gene: .; j_gene: TRBJ2-5; CDR3nt: TGTGCCAGCTCACCACCTGAAGAGACCCAGTACTTC; CDR3aa: CASSPPEETQYF
abundance: .; v_gene: TRBV7-9; d_gene: TRBD1; j_gene: TRBJ2-5; CDR3nt: TGTGCCAGCAGCACCGGACAGGGGGCAGGGAATCGAGAGACCCAGTACTTC; CDR3aa: CASSTGQGAGNRETQYF
abundance: .; v_gene: TRBV10-3; d_gene: TRBD1; j_gene: TRBJ1-4; CDR3nt: TGTGCCATCAGTGAGGGGACAGGGGTATCCGAAAAACTGTTTTTT; CDR3aa: CAISEGTGVSEKLFF
abundance: .; v_gene: TRBV27; d_gene: .; j_gene: TRBJ2-7; CDR3nt: TGTGCCAGCAGTGACCCCCCCTACGAGCAGTACTTC; CDR3aa: CASSDPPYEQYF
abundance: .; v_gene: TRBV6-6; d_gene: .; j_gene: TRBJ1-5; CDR3nt: TGTGCCAGCAGTTACAGGTCCGGGGGCAATCAGCCCCAGCATTTT; CDR3aa: CASSYRSGGNQPQHF
abundance: .; v_gene: TRBV5-1; d_gene: TRBD1; j_gene: TRBJ2-7; CDR3nt: TGCGCCAGTGGCCGGGACAGGGCCTACGAGCAGTACTTC; CDR3aa: CASGRDRAYEQYF
abundance: .; v_gene: TRBV29-1; d_gene: .; j_gene: TRBJ2-7; CDR3nt: TGCAGCGTTGAGTATGGATCACTAAGGTACTTC; CDR3aa: CSVEYGSLRYF
abundance: .; v_gene: TRBV27; d_gene: .; j_gene: TRBJ2-7; CDR3nt: .; CDR3aa: CASSSSGTSYEQYF